This T cell receptor (beta chain) was retrieved from a study of blood T cell repertoires in COVID-19 (dated by TCRdb to the early 2020s). Background for the entire study: Samples from collaborators originated in the United States, Italy and Spain and spanned both the acute and convalescent phases of COVID-19. Samples were obtained from the ongoing ImmuneRACE study (first 160 participants) and from 1,200 or so subjects provided by 6 global collaborators. The repertoires were released in a freely available public database intended as a resource for research on the immune response to SARS-CoV-2. HLA class I and class II types, where available, came from metadata supplied by the sample provider rather than from assay-based typing. Deeply sampled blood TCRbeta repertoires from subjects exposed to, actively infected with, or recovered from COVID-19 were included in the dataset. The sample metadata nearly always contained a de-identified subject ID, COVID-19 status, age in years and sex. The prospective study material was composed of cDNA or gDNA derived from T cells, B-cell-depleted T cells, or PBMCs.

Collaborating institutions collected whole blood in K2EDTA tubes following their own protocols. For TCRbeta analysis, collaborator samples were shipped as frozen whole blood, as isolated PBMCs, or as DNA extracted from either sample type. According to the germline V gene (reference sequence), CDR1 reads SGHNT and CDR2 reads YYREEE. Here V drops 4 bases and J drops 5 bases, and the junction holds 4 bases not matched to any gene. The CDR3 spans 14 residues, from the cysteine through the phenylalanine. Kept here is only the CDR3 DNA, which spans 42 bases and is read in frame from base 1. TCRbeta CDR3 regions were amplified from genomic DNA by means of the immunoSEQ Assay, a bias-controlled multiplex PCR. The authors' pipeline ran thus. The number of nucleated cells in each sample was estimated from the amplification of reference gene primers within the assay. To quantify the absolute abundance of each unique TCRbeta CDR3 rearrangement, sequence reads were collapsed and filtered. For each sample, productive Simpson clonality was calculated as the square root of Simpson's diversity index over productive rearrangements. TCRdb took this table from immuneACCESS and kept in-frame rearrangements with V and J called. Such tables lack part of the clones; where checked against another copy, unresolved V genes explain under half of the gap, and the rest is unexplained. The DNA gave D and trimming, while V, J and clone size come from that table. The sample table shows tens of thousands of clones, and approximately 86% are seen once. Roughly 3% of the sample comes from the top ten.

General findings and caveats noted by the study authors: The amount of clinical and demographic metadata varied by source and participant and was provided uncurated.

This clone was found once. Its specific antigen is unknown. Base qualities are not recorded, but no much larger clone differs from it by a single base. The source material was peripheral blood. This receptor was taken from a man aged 50-59 years with active COVID-19. The chain is assembled from TRBV5-4 and TRBJ1-2, and TRBD1 matches 11 of the central bases. DNA sequence: TGTGCCAGCAGCGGGGGGACAGGGGGATATGGCTACACCTTC. Its translation reads: CASSGGTGGYGYTF.